This TCR beta chain was retrieved from a study of human T cells and chemical hapten exposure. Germline V lookup: CDR1 KGHSH, CDR2 LQKENI. CDR3 size: 13 residues. Trimming stripped 5 bases from V and 4 bases from J, with 11 bases between. Individual cDNA molecules in this library carried unique molecular identifiers. TCRdb re-derived calls from the RACE reads in MiXCR, one entry per CDR3 protein. The sample lists about 160,000 distinct CDR3 sequences; 25% to 35% were seen once. Indicated time point: patch test 3, about 24 weeks after DPC sensitization. Treatment of the sample: therapeutic diphenylcyclopropenone sensitization with weekly scalp DPC.

This specimen was whole blood, taken in connection with sensitization to the hapten diphenylcyclopropenone (DPC). This chain uses TRBV18 with TRBJ1-1, with TRBD1 as a possible D gene (6 bases). The sequence came from a woman younger than 35 with alopecia areata. Some clones in this sample may be carry-over from other donors' samples. This CDR3 reads CASSSTGTTEAFF. The DNA for the CDR3 is TGTGCCAGCTCATCAACAGGGACCACTGAAGCTTTCTTT. Based on the CDR3 plus reference TRBV18 and TRBJ1-1, the full variable domain is NAGVMQNPRHLVRRRGQEARLRCSPMKGHSHVYWYRQLPEEGLKFMVYLQKENIIDESGMPKERFSAEFPKEGPSILRIQQVVRGDSAAYFCASSSTGTTEAFFGQGTRLTVV.